The clone carrying this T cell receptor beta chain came up a few times. Its antigen is not known. The data belong to a study of beta chain features in type 1 diabetes. General study results and limits: Type 1 diabetes patients showed fewer insertions and more deletions at VDJ junctions. Shorter TCRB CDR3s, moderately but significantly so, were found in Type 1 diabetes patients in all four CD4+ subsets.

The whole isolated RNA underwent reverse transcription, so sequencing captured expressed TCRB transcripts. Assay: immunoSEQ multiplex PCR; the TCRdb copy retains only in-frame clones and omits some. The sample lists roughly 730,000 clones, about an eighth seen once, with 0.022% in the top ten. Sorting based on CD45RO/CCR7/CD25/CD127/CD95/CD27 separated CD4+ naive, central memory, regulatory and stem cell-like memory cells. This CDR3 spans 15 amino acids. Trimming stripped 6 bases from V and 7 bases from J, with 16 bases between. Germline V gene data show CDR1 as SEHNR and CDR2 as FQNEAQ (reference sequence).

This sequence joins TRBV7-9 and TRBJ1-6; no reliable D call. This clonotype was sampled from a man aged 18 to 29 with type 1 diabetes. Specimen: naive CD4+ T cells from blood. The CDR3 sequence is CASSSLKGLNSPLHF. DNA for the CDR3: TGTGCCAGCAGTTCACTGAAAGGTCTGAATTCACCCCTCCACTTT.